These 5 T cell receptor beta chains were sequenced from one sample in a study of shared clonotypes between healthy human individuals. The repertoire was sequenced with immunoSEQ multiplex PCR; TCRdb's copy has only in-frame clones and lacks some. The sample lists more than 500,000 clones, roughly 95% occurring once. Selected positively for CCR7 and CD45RO-negative, naive CD8 cells excluded terminally differentiated effector memory CD45RA+ cells. Sequences were obtained from naive CD8+ T cells sorted from blood. These receptor sequences come from a woman younger than 45 in good health.

The V and J genes are TRBV5-5 and TRBJ2-7; D gene uncertain. The germline gives CDR1 SGHKS, CDR2 YYEKEE (reference sequence). This CDR3 contains 13 residues. V shed 4 bases and J shed 6 bases, with 14 bases lying between them. This CDR3 reads CASSPDENREQYF. DNA for the CDR3: TGTGCCAGCAGCCCAGACGAGAACCGCGAGCAGTACTTC.

This sequence joins TRBV2 and TRBJ1-1; TRBD1 might be the D (5 bases). Between the trimmed V and J ends, which lost 11 bases and 1 base, there was a span of 17 bases. The CDR3 totals 14 residues. Germline CDR1 is SNHLY and CDR2 is FYNNEI. The CDR3 DNA reads TGTGCCTGCACACAGACCGGGACGAACACTGAAGCTTTCTTT. Translation: CACTQTGTNTEAFF.

The chain uses TRBV29-1 and TRBJ2-7; D unclear. The CDR3 is 11 residues long. The V and J ends lost 2 bases and 6 bases respectively, with 8 bases between them. Germline V gene lookup returns CDR1 SQVTM and CDR2 ANQGSEA. CDR3 residues: CSVETNGEQYF. The CDR3 DNA sequence: TGCAGCGTTGAAACGAACGGCGAGCAGTACTTC.

The chain links TRBV27 to TRBJ2-7, with D perhaps assigned TRBD1 or TRBD2 (5 bases each). The germline gives CDR1 MNHEY, CDR2 SMNVEV (reference sequence). The CDR3 is 13 amino acids. V was pared by 8 bases and J by 0 bases, with 11 bases between. The CDR3 DNA follows: TGTGCCAGCGGTCCAGGGAGCTCCTACGAGCAGTACTTC. It translates to CASGPGSSYEQYF.

The chain combines TRBV7-9 with TRBJ1-3, with unresolved D. Trimming cost V 2 bases and J 2 bases, with 10 bases left between them. The CDR3 covers 15 residues. The germline CDR1 and CDR2 sequences are SEHNR and FQNEAQ (reference sequence). The CDR3 DNA is TGTGCCAGCAGCTTACGAAGCCCAACTGGAAACACCATATATTTT. Protein sequence: CASSLRSPTGNTIYF.